This TCR beta chain was captured in a study of blood T cell repertoires in COVID-19. At the level of the study: Collection of acute and convalescent COVID-19 samples took place in the United States, Italy and Spain. From T cells, B-cell-depleted T cells, or PBMCs came the material, which was cDNA or gDNA.

As processed by the authors: Estimated nucleated cell counts came from reference gene primer amplification. Sequenced by immunoSEQ multiplex PCR; TCRdb stores in-frame clones only, minus some. The V and J calls and clone size come from that table; D and trimming were worked out from the DNA. The profile shows 150,000 to 200,000 clones, around 89% of them singletons. The CDR3 sequence is 14 residues long. Germline assignment: CDR1 MNHEY and CDR2 SMNVEV (reference sequence). V shed 5 bases, J shed 3 bases, and the junction held 5 bases outside the gene matches. The sample taken for sequencing was peripheral blood. The J gene is TRBJ1-1, the V gene TRBV27; 8 bases match TRBD1. The clonotype was recovered from a man in his fifties or sixties with acute or convalescent COVID-19. The CDR3 DNA follows: TGTGCCAGCAGTCCACAGGGGGGGTACACTGAAGCTTTCTTT. As protein: CASSPQGGYTEAFF.